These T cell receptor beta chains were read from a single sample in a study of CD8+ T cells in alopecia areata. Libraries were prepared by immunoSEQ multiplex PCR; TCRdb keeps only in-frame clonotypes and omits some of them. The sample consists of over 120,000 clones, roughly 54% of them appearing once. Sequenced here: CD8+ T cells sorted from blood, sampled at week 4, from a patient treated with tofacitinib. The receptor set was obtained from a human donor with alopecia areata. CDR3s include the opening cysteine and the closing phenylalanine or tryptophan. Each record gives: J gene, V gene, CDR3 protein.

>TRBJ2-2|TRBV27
CASSHSGARSGELFF
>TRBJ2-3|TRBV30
CAWSPTGEISDTQYF
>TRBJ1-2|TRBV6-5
CASSYEGTYGYTF
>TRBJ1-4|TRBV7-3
CASSLNPSTNEKLFF
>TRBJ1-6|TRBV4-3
CASSPGRGDSPLHF
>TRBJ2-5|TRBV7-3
CASSPTSSQETQYF
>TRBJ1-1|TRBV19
CASSQGQGFAEAFF
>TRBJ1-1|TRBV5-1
CASSSRTVNTEAFF
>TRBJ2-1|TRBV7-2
CASSRVPGLAGGRYNEQFF
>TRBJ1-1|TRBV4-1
CASSQESGMNTEAFF
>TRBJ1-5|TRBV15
CATSQAPENQPQHF
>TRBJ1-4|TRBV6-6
CASSTGPGPTNEKLFF
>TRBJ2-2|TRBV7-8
CASSGGRMDTGELFF
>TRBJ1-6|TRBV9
CASSPSRVRSPLHF
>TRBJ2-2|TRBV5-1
CASSPEGAEITGELFF
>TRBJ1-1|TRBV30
CAFKMNTEAFF
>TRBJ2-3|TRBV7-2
CASSLGGAGTDTQYF
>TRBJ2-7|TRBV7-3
CASSQWDRSSYEQYF